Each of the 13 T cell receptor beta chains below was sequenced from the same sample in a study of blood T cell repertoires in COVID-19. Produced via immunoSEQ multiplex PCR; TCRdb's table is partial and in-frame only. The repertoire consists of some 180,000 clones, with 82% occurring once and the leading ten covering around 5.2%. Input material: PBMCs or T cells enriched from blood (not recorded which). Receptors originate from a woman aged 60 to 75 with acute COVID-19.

CDR3 in amino acids: CASSEVQGEETQYF. The CDR3 DNA reads as TGTGCCAGCAGTGAAGTACAGGGGGAAGAGACCCAGTACTTC. The chain employs TRBV2 and TRBJ2-5; 8 bases fit TRBD1. Germline V gene sequence: CDR1 SNHLY, CDR2 FYNNEI. Losses at the gene ends were 1 base for V and 3 bases for J; bases not matched to a gene: 1. The CDR3 totals 14 residues.

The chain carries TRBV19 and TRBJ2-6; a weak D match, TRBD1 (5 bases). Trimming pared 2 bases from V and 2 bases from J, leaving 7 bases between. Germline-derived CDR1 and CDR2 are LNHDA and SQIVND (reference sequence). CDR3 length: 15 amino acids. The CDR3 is CASSIPRAGANVLTF. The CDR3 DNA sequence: TGTGCCAGTAGTATACCCAGGGCTGGGGCCAACGTCCTGACTTTC.

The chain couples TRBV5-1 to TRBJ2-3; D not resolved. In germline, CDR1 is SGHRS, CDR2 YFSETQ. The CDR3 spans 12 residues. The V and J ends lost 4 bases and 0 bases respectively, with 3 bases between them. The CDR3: CASSQSTDTQYF. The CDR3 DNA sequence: TGCGCCAGCAGCCAGAGCACAGATACGCAGTATTTT.

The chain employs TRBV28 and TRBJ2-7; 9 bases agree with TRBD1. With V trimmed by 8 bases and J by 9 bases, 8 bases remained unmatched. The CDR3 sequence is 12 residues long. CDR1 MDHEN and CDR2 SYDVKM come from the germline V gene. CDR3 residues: CASGTGGQGQYV. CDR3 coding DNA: TGTGCCAGCGGTACAGGGGGCCAAGGGCAGTACGTC.

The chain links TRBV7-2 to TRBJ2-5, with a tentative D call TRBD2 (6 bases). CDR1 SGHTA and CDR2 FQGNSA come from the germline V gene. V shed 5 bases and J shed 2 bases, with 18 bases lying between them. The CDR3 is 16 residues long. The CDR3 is CASSTTGNRGQETQYF. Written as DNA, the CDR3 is TGTGCCAGCAGCACTACCGGGAACCGGGGGCAAGAGACCCAGTACTTC.

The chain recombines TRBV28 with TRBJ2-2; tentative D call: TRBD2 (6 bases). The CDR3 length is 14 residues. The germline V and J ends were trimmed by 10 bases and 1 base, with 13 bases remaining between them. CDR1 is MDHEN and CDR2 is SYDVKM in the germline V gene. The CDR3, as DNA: TGTGCCACCCGTTTGGGGGGGAACACCGGGGAGCTGTTTTTT. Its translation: CATRLGGNTGELFF.

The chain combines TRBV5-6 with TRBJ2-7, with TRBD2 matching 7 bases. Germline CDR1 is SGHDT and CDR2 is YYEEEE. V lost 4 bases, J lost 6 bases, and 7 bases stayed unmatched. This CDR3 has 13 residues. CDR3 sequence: CASSPGTTLEQYV. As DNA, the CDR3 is TGTGCCAGCAGCCCCGGGACTACCCTCGAGCAGTACGTC.

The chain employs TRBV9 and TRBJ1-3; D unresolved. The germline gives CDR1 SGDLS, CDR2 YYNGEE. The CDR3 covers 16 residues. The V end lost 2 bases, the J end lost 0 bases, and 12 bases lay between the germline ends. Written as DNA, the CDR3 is TGTGCCAGCAGCGTTGGGGAGGTCTACTCTGGAAACACCATATATTTT. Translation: CASSVGEVYSGNTIYF.

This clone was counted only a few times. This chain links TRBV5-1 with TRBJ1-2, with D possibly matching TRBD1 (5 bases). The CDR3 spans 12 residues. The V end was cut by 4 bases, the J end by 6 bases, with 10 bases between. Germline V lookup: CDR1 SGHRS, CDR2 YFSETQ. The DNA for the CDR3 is TGCGCCAGCAGCCAGGGAATAGATGGCTACACCTTC. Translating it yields CASSQGIDGYTF. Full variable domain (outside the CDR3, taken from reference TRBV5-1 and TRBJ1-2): KAGVTQTPRYLIKTRGQQVTLSCSPISGHRSVSWYQQTPGQGLQFLFEYFSETQRNKGNFPGRFSGRQFSNSRSEMNVSTLELGDSALYLCASSQGIDGYTFGSGTRLTVV.

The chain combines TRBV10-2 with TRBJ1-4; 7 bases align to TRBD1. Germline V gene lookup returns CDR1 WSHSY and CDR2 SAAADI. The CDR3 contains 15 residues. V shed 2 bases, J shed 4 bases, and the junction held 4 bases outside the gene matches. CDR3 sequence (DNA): TGCGCCAGCAGTGAGACCCGGGACAGTAATGAAAAACTGTTTTTT. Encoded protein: CASSETRDSNEKLFF.

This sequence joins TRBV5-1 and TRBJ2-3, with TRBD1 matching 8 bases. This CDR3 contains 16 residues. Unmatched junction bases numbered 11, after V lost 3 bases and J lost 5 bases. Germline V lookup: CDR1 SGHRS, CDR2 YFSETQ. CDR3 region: CASSSRKDRAKDTQYF. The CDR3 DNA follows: TGCGCCAGCAGCTCTCGGAAGGACAGGGCGAAAGATACGCAGTATTTT.

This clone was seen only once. The CDR3 here is CASSVPKLGTGRNEQYV. CDR3 in DNA: TGTGCCAGCAGCGTACCGAAACTTGGGACAGGGAGAAACGAGCAGTACGTC. V and J are TRBV9 and TRBJ2-7, with 9 bases that match TRBD1. Germline V CDR1 and CDR2: SGDLS, YYNGEE. With 1 base clipped from V and 5 bases from J, the junction kept 13 bases outside the gene matches. The CDR3 is 17 amino acids.

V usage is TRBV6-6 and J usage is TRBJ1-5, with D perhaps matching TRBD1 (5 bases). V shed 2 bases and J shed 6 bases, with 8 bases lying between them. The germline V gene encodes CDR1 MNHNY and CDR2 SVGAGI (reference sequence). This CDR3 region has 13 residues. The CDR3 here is CASSYGQGQPQHF. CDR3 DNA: TGTGCCAGCAGTTACGGGCAGGGTCAGCCCCAGCATTTT.